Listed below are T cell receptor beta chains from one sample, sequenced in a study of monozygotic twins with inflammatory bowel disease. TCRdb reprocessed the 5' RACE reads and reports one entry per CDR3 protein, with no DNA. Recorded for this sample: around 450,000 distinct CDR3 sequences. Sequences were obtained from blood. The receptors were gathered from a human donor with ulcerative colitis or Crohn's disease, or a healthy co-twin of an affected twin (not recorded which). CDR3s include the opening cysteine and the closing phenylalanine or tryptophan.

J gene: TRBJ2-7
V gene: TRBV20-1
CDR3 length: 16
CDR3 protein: CSAVTPSGRVLYEQYF

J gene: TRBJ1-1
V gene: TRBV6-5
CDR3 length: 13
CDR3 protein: CASSSLSQGVAFF

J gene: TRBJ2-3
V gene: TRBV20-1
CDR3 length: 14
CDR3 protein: CSAYDGRLTDTQYF

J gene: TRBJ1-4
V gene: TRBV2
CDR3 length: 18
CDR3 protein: CASSGNRATDTANEKLFF

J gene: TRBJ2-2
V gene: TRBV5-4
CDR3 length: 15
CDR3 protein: CASSSGLLNTGELFF

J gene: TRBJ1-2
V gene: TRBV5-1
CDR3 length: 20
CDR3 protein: CASSQGTGGAAVLLNYGYTF

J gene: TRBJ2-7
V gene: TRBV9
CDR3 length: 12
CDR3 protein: CASSLPGNEQYF

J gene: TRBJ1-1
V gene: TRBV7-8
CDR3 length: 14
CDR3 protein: CASSLVRSNTEAFF

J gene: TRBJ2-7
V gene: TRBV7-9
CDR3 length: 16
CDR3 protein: CASSFFLGSSSYEQYF

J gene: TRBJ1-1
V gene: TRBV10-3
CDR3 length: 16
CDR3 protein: CAISEGQGRKNTEAFF

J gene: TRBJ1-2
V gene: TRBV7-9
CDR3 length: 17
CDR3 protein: CASSPRQRHSVNYGYTF

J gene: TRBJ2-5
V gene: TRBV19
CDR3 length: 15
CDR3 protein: CASSITASGRETQYF

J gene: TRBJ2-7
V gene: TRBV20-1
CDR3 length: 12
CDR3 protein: CSATDTTYEQYF

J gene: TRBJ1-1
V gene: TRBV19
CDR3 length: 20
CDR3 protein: CASSNTGRSLKRRMNTEAFF

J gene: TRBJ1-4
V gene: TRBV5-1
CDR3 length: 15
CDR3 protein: CASSLGRSNNEKLFF

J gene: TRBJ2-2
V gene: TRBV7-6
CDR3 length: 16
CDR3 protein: CASSLVAVDSFGELFF

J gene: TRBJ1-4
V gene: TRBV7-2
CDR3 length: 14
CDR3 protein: CASSPNRENEKLFF

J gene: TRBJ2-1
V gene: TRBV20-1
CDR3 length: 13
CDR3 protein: CSVAGGAYNEQFF

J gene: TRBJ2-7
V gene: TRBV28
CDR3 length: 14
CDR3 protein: CASTTPPRPYEQYF

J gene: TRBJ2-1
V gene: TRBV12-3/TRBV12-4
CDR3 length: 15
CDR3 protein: CASSLAGLVSYEQFF

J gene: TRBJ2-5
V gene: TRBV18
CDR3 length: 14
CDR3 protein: CASSPGRERETQYF

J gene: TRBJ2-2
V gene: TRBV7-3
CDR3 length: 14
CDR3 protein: CASSLTVGTGELFF

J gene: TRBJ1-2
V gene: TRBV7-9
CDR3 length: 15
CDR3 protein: CASSSPLGGDYGYTF

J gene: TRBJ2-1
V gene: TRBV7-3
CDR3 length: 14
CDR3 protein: CASNVAGGGGEQFF

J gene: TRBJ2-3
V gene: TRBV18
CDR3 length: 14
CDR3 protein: CASSGTDPTDTQYF

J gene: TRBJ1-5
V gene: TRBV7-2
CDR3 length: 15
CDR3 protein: CASSLALEGSQPQHF

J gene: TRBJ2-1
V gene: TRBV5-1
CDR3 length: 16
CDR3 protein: CASSLALTEPNNEQFF

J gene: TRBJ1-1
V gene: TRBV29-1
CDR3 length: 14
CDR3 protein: CSVSFGGPEAEAFF

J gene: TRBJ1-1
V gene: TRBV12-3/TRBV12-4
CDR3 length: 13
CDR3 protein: CASSWAGRTEAFF

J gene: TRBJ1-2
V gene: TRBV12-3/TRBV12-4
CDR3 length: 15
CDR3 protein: CASSSTTGSGYGYTF

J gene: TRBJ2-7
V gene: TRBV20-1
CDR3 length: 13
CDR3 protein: CSAREGAAYEQYF

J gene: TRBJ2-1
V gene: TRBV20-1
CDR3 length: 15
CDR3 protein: CIADAGSISYNEQFF

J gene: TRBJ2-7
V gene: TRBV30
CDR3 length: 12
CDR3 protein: CAWSAGAYEQYF

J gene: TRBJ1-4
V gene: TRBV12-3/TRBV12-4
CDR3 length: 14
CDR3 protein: CASSLRQGDEKLFF

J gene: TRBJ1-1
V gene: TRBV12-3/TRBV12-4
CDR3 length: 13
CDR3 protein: CASSWSGNTEAFF

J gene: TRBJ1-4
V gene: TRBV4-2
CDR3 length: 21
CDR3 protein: CASSQVAPGQGIGGTNEKLFF

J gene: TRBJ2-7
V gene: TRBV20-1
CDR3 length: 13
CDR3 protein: CSLGGLAGGWQYF

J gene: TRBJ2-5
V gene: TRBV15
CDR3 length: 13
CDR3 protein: CATRKAGEETQYF

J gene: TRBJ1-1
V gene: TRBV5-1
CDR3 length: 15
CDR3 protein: CASSLAPGSGTEAFF

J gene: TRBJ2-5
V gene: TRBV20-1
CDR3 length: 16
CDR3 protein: CSAPSGTSAFEETQYF

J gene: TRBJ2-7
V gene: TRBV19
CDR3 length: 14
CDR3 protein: CASSRGGVSYEQYF

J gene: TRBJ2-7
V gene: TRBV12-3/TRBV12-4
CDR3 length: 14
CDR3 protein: CASRSGGITYEQYF

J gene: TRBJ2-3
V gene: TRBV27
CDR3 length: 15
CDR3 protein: CASRPGTGVWDTQYF

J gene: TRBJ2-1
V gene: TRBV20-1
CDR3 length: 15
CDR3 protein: CSASLERGPTDEQFF

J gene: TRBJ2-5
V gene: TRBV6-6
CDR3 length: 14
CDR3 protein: CASSYLGGLETQYF

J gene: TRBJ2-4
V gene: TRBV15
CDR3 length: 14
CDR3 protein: CATSRVELKNIQYF

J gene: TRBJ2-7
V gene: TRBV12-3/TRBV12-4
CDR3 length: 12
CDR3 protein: CASSPSRGEQYF

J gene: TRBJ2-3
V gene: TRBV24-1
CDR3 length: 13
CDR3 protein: CATSALTGYTQYF

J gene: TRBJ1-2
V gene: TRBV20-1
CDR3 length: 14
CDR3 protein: CSARGSSPSYGYTF

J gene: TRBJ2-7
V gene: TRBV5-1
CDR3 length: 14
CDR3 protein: CASSLALGDGEQYF

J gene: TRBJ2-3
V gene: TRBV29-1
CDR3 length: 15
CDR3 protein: CSGLAGETYTDTQYF

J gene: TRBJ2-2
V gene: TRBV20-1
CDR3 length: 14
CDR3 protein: CSAREGRATGELFF

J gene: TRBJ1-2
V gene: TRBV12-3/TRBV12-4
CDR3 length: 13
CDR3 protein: CASTIAGTDGYTF

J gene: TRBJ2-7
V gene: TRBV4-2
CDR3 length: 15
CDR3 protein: CASSQERVGGYEQYF

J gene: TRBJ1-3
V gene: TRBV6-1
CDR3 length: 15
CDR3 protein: CASRAENLPVNTIYF

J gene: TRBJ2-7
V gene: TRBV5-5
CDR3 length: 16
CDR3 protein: CASNRSPGPDVGEQYF

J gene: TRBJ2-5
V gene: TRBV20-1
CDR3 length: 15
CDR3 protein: CSAGASGLGEKTQYF

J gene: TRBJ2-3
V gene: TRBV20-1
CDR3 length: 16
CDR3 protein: CSARDLWGPSTDTQYF